Described below is a single T cell receptor (beta chain) sequence and its context. The ends lost 2 bases at V and 6 bases at J; junction bases unmatched: 9. The V gene's germline CDR1 is SGHRS and CDR2 YFSETQ. The CDR3 runs to 16 residues. The sample comes from a study of blood T cell repertoires in COVID-19. As for the study in general: Acute and convalescent COVID-19 samples came from the United States, Italy and Spain. T cells, B-cell-depleted T cells, or PBMCs provided the cDNA or gDNA that served as material.

The Seattle site enrolled patients during active infection and followed them longitudinally. Under the authors' procedure: Counts of nucleated cells, estimated from reference gene primer amplification, were obtained. Sequencing used immunoSEQ multiplex PCR; TCRdb keeps in-frame clones, though not all of them. V and J calls plus clone size are reproduced from that table; the DNA served to infer D and trimming. The table has more than 200,000 clones, just under 90% seen once. The sequencing input was peripheral blood. V and J are TRBV5-1 and TRBJ2-1; 9 positions agree with TRBD2. The sequence was collected from a man aged 25-45 years with COVID-19, enrolled during active disease. The CDR3 DNA is TGCGCCAGCAGCTTCCCGGGACTAGCAAAACCCAATGAGCAGTTCTTC. Translation gives CASSFPGLAKPNEQFF.